This TCR beta chain was identified during a study of regulatory T cells in long-lasting Graves disease. Background on the study: Over 5 years of antithyroid drugs with positive TSH receptor antibodies was taken to mean persistent Graves' disease.

This sample's time point: persistent/refractory GD, antithyroid drugs over 5 years with positive TRAb. From RNA extracted from PBMCs, the TCR library was made. This CDR3 has 15 amino acids. J lost 0 bases, V lost 6 bases, and 8 bases had no gene match. Germline CDR1 is MDHEN and CDR2 is SYDVKM. This clonotype was observed at least ten times. Building the TCR beta libraries relied on iRepertoire HTBI primers, and CDR3 regions underwent Arm-PCR. Via MiXCR, TCRdb re-called the multiplex PCR reads, giving one row per CDR3 protein. The sample carries more than 300,000 distinct CDR3 sequences, 15% to 20% recorded once.

The rearrangement links TRBV28 to TRBJ2-7; 7 nucleotides line up with TRBD2. The starting material was peripheral blood mononuclear cells (PBMCs), obtained when the disease was refractory, from a patient treated with antithyroid drugs. This clonotype was obtained from a female donor with Graves disease. The CDR3 loop reads CASSPTSVSSYEQYF. The CDR3, as DNA: TGTGCCAGCAGCCCTACTAGCGTGTCCTCCTACGAGCAGTACTTC.